A selection of T cell receptor beta chains follows, all from one sample in a study of shared clonotypes between healthy human individuals. Clones were read by immunoSEQ multiplex PCR, and TCRdb kept only the in-frame ones, dropping some. Of about 610,000 clones listed, approximately 96% are singletons. Sequencing used naive CD8+ T cells sorted from blood. The receptors shown here come from a woman aged 30 to 39 in good health. CDR3s include the opening cysteine and the closing phenylalanine or tryptophan. The D gene is left open where the match is weak. Clone size appears in some rows only: once, few, many, or a class for an expanded clone.

d_gene	v_gene	abundance	j_gene	CDR3aa	CDR3nt
NA	TRBV9	NA	TRBJ1-1	CASSGLVGTEAFF	TGTGCCAGCAGCGGCCTCGTTGGGACTGAAGCTTTCTTT
TRBD2	TRBV5-4	once	TRBJ2-7	CASSLGLAGAEEQYF	TGTGCCAGCAGCTTGGGATTAGCGGGAGCGGAGGAGCAGTACTTC
NA	TRBV2	NA	TRBJ1-1	CASSDNRGLNTEAFF	TGTGCCAGCAGTGATAATAGGGGCCTGAACACTGAAGCTTTCTTT
NA	TRBV7-8	NA	TRBJ2-1	CASSDSRNEQFF	TGTGCCAGCAGCGATAGTAGGAATGAGCAGTTCTTC
TRBD2	TRBV19	NA	TRBJ2-2	CASSIPAGSNTGELFF	TGTGCCAGTAGTATTCCAGCGGGATCGAACACCGGGGAGCTGTTTTTT
NA	TRBV28	NA	TRBJ2-7	CASSSRQDYEQYF	TGTGCCAGCAGTTCACGACAGGACTACGAGCAGTACTTC
TRBD1	TRBV28	NA	TRBJ2-7	CASSDGQGEQYF	TGTGCCAGCAGTGACGGACAGGGCGAGCAGTACTTC
NA	TRBV2	NA	TRBJ2-2	CASSGWSGTGELFF	TGTGCCAGCAGTGGGTGGTCGGGCACCGGGGAGCTGTTTTTT
NA	TRBV11-1	NA	TRBJ1-1	CASSLPGEAFF	TGTGCCAGCAGCTTACCGGGGGAAGCTTTCTTT
NA	TRBV7-9	NA	TRBJ2-7	CASSSAMYRAEQYF	TGTGCCAGCAGCTCGGCGATGTACAGGGCCGAGCAGTACTTC
NA	TRBV6-1	NA	TRBJ1-1	CASTTDSSLGTEAFF	TGTGCCAGCACAACGGATTCGAGTTTAGGCACTGAAGCTTTCTTT
NA	TRBV28	once	TRBJ2-3	CASSPLWIGGTQYF	TGTGCCAGCAGCCCGTTGTGGATTGGGGGAACGCAGTATTTT
NA	TRBV19	NA	TRBJ2-7	CASSSRDGPYEQYF	TGTGCCAGTAGTAGCCGGGACGGCCCCTACGAGCAGTACTTC
TRBD2	TRBV7-6	NA	TRBJ2-5	CASSLVMLAGNQETQYF	TGTGCCAGCAGCTTAGTAATGCTAGCGGGAAACCAAGAGACCCAGTACTTC
NA	TRBV15	NA	TRBJ2-1	CATSPRPPRSLREEQFF	TGTGCCACCAGCCCCCGGCCGCCGAGATCACTCAGGGAAGAGCAGTTCTTC
NA	TRBV28	once	TRBJ2-7	CASSGPQAEQYF	TGTGCCAGCAGTGGACCCCAAGCCGAGCAGTACTTC
NA	TRBV7-6	NA	TRBJ2-7	CASSLDRLDEQYF	TGTGCCAGCAGCTTAGACAGGCTCGACGAGCAGTACTTC
NA	TRBV7-9	NA	TRBJ2-7	CASSLEVTYEQYF	TGTGCCAGCAGCTTGGAAGTAACCTACGAGCAGTACTTC
NA	TRBV5-8	NA	TRBJ1-2	CASSPVEAQMGLGYGYTF	TGTGCCAGCAGCCCGGTAGAGGCTCAGATGGGGTTAGGCTATGGCTACACCTTC
NA	TRBV7-9	NA	TRBJ2-7	CASSLLTKESYEQYF	TGTGCCAGCAGCTTGCTGACAAAAGAGTCCTACGAGCAGTACTTC
TRBD1	TRBV15	once	TRBJ1-2	CATSYLRDSRANYGYTF	TGTGCCACCAGCTATCTCCGGGACAGCCGCGCCAACTATGGCTACACCTTC
NA	TRBV6-5	NA	TRBJ1-1	CASSQIGTVNTEAFF	TGTGCCAGCAGTCAGATCGGGACGGTTAACACTGAAGCTTTCTTT
TRBD1	TRBV10-1	NA	TRBJ1-1	CASPEDRGRCGGTEAFF	TGCGCCAGCCCCGAAGACAGGGGCCGCTGCGGTGGCACTGAAGCTTTCTTT
NA	TRBV9	NA	TRBJ2-5	CASSDSTGHETQYF	TGTGCCAGCAGCGACTCAACAGGGCACGAGACCCAGTACTTC
NA	TRBV7-8	NA	TRBJ1-5	CASSLWYSNQPQHF	TGTGCCAGCAGCTTATGGTATAGCAATCAGCCCCAGCATTTT
NA	TRBV15	NA	TRBJ2-1	CATSRDTGADEQFF	TGTGCCACCAGCAGAGATACCGGCGCCGATGAGCAGTTCTTC
NA	TRBV28	NA	TRBJ2-2	CASRLQENAATGELFF	TGTGCCAGCAGACTTCAGGAGAATGCTGCCACCGGGGAGCTGTTTTTT
NA	TRBV7-8	NA	TRBJ2-6	CASSLAVFGNSGANVLTF	TGTGCCAGCAGCTTAGCGGTGTTCGGTAACTCTGGGGCCAACGTCCTGACTTTC
NA	TRBV19	NA	TRBJ2-3	CASSPRTVTDTQYF	TGTGCCAGTAGTCCCAGGACGGTGACAGATACGCAGTATTTT
TRBD2	TRBV28	NA	TRBJ2-3	CASSTPREDSDTQYF	TGTGCCAGCAGCACCCCACGGGAGGATTCAGATACGCAGTATTTT
NA	TRBV6-6	NA	TRBJ2-7	CASSYSVGDSQNEQYF	TGTGCCAGCAGTTACTCGGTGGGAGACTCCCAGAACGAGCAGTACTTC
NA	TRBV5-4	NA	TRBJ2-7	CASSPVGSYEQYF	TGTGCCAGCAGCCCGGTAGGCTCCTACGAGCAGTACTTC
NA	TRBV6-5	NA	TRBJ1-6	CASRSYTDGDSPLHF	TGTGCCAGCAGATCTTACACAGATGGGGATTCACCCCTCCACTTT
TRBD1	TRBV10-3	NA	TRBJ1-1	CATLLGNRGWTEAFF	TGTGCCACCCTTTTGGGGAACAGGGGCTGGACTGAAGCTTTCTTT
NA	TRBV6-5	NA	TRBJ1-1	CASRWSAHGDTEAFF	TGTGCCAGCAGGTGGAGTGCCCATGGGGACACTGAAGCTTTCTTT
NA	TRBV28	NA	TRBJ2-7	CASLPLGSSEQYF	TGTGCCAGCCTCCCCCTAGGGTCTTCCGAGCAGTACTTC
NA	TRBV7-8	NA	TRBJ2-7	CASSLGLDEQYF	TGTGCCAGCAGCTTGGGGTTGGACGAGCAGTACTTC
NA	TRBV4-1	NA	TRBJ2-2	CASSQVGGIGELFF	TGCGCCAGCAGCCAAGTCGGGGGTATCGGGGAGCTGTTTTTT
NA	TRBV7-2	NA	TRBJ2-2	CASSLDLSGGYTGELFF	TGTGCCAGCAGCTTAGATCTGTCCGGCGGGTACACCGGGGAGCTGTTTTTT
NA	TRBV11-2	NA	TRBJ2-7	CASSLEVYRERSYEQYF	TGTGCCAGCAGCTTAGAGGTCTATCGGGAGAGGTCCTACGAGCAGTACTTC
NA	TRBV6-4	NA	TRBJ1-5	CASSDSRANSNQPQHF	TGTGCCAGCAGTGACAGCAGGGCAAATAGCAATCAGCCCCAGCATTTT
NA	TRBV28	NA	TRBJ2-7	CASSSRAWNYEQYF	TGTGCCAGCAGTTCCCGGGCTTGGAACTACGAGCAGTACTTC
NA	TRBV10-1	NA	TRBJ1-5	CATLSRSAFNQPQHF	TGCGCCACCCTAAGCCGGTCAGCCTTCAATCAGCCCCAGCATTTT
NA	TRBV15	NA	TRBJ2-7	CATSPGLQYEQYF	TGTGCCACATCGCCGGGACTTCAGTACGAGCAGTACTTC
NA	TRBV5-4	NA	TRBJ2-3	CASSLLDSTSTDTQYF	TGTGCCAGCAGCTTACTGGACTCAACATCCACAGATACGCAGTATTTT
TRBD2	TRBV5-1	NA	TRBJ2-1	CASSGTSGTEQFF	TGCGCCAGCTCTGGGACTAGCGGGACCGAGCAGTTCTTC
TRBD1	TRBV27	NA	TRBJ2-2	CASSAGTANTGELFF	TGTGCCAGCAGCGCCGGGACAGCGAACACCGGGGAGCTGTTTTTT